This TCR beta chain appears in the sequencing data of a study of healthy donors' naive CD4 and CD8 T cells. Study results and limitations: Bias from naive T cell homeostatic proliferation was not addressed.

Each TCR library used 500 ng of total RNA and a linear amplification protocol. One entry per CDR3 protein results from TCRdb running MiXCR on the reads. Among 150,000 to 200,000 distinct CDR3 sequences listed, around 80% were seen once. With regard to this clonotype: Its cognate antigen is unknown.

V lost 2 bases and J 6 bases, leaving 11 bases between the germline ends. Germline loops: CDR1 MNHEY, CDR2 SVGEGT. This CDR3 comprises 13 residues. This TCR derives from a pool of human donors in good health; the sample pools cells from several healthy donors. Sequencing was carried out using naive CD4+ and CD8+ T cells sorted from blood, pooled from several donors. This chain joins TRBV6-2 or TRBV6-3 and TRBJ2-7; no reliable D call. CDR3 residues: CASSYPWDFEQYF. The CDR3 DNA follows: TGTGCCAGCAGTTACCCGTGGGATTTCGAGCAGTACTTC.